What follows are 28 T cell receptor beta chains derived from one specimen sequenced in a study of breast tumors, draining lymph nodes, adjacent tissues. The lymph nodes were axillary draining lymph nodes from breast cancer patients. One entry per CDR3 protein, called by TCRdb with MiXCR from the multiplex PCR reads. The table shows around 140,000 distinct CDR3 sequences, with under 25% occurring only once. Material for sequencing was axillary lymph node tissue. All receptors derive from a female donor with breast cancer. Some clones in this sample may be carry-over from other donors' samples.

The rearrangement joins TRBV30 to TRBJ1-2; no definite D call. CDR3 length: 13 amino acids. Trimming shortened V by 5 bases and J by 7 bases, and 17 bases separated the two germline ends. Per germline, CDR1 GTSNPN and CDR2 SVGIG (reference sequence). The CDR3 DNA is TGTGCCTGGTTCGGCATGCCAACCCGTGGCTACACCTTC. Translating gives CAWFGMPTRGYTF.

This clonotype showed up many times. The rearrangement joins TRBV13 to TRBJ2-2; 9 nucleotides line up with TRBD2. Germline lookup yields CDR1 PRHDT and CDR2 FYEKMQ (reference sequence). The CDR3 length is 16 residues. V trimming: 4 bases; J trimming: 5 bases; junction bases outside the gene matches: 8. CDR3 DNA: TGTGCCAGCAGCTCGAGCTTCAGCGGGGGGACCGGGGAGCTGTTTTTT. Protein product: CASSSSFSGGTGELFF.

Turning to this clonotype: It may be a read error: a sequence one base away is much more abundant. The chain employs TRBV5-1 and TRBJ2-2, with TRBD1 matching over 10 bases. CDR1 SGHRS and CDR2 YFSETQ come from the germline V gene. The CDR3 consists of 16 residues. CDR3: CASSRQGAYGAGEPFF. As DNA, the CDR3 is TGCGCCAGCAGCAGACAGGGGGCGTATGGTGCCGGGGAGCCGTTTTTT.

Many counts were recorded for this clonotype. The chain recombines TRBV27 with TRBJ2-2; D may be TRBD1 (5 bases). The CDR3 is 16 amino acids. V dropped 0 bases and J dropped 4 bases, with 12 bases sitting between them. Germline V gene lookup returns CDR1 MNHEY and CDR2 SMNVEV (reference sequence). The CDR3 sequence: CASSLSPGLGTGELFF. CDR3 DNA sequence: TGTGCCAGCAGTTTATCCCCAGGGCTGGGCACCGGGGAGCTGTTTTTT.

J is TRBJ1-6 and V is TRBV28; D is unresolved. Germline lookup yields CDR1 MDHEN and CDR2 SYDVKM. This CDR3 has 14 residues. V was clipped by 8 bases and J by 2 bases, with 10 bases between them. CDR3 sequence reads: CASGSRPYNSPLHF. As DNA, the CDR3 is TGTGCCAGCGGGAGCAGGCCCTATAATTCACCCCTCCACTTT.

This clonotype was recorded at least ten times. V is TRBV7-2 and J is TRBJ2-7; weak D call: TRBD2 (5 bases). Germline V CDR1 and CDR2: SGHTA, FQGNSA. Trimming cost V 2 bases and J 6 bases, with 11 bases left between them. The CDR3 covers 13 residues. The CDR3 region is CASSLSGVSEQYF. For the CDR3, the DNA is TGTGCCAGCAGCTTATCCGGGGTGAGCGAGCAGTACTTC.

This clonotype was detected a few times. The genes are TRBV19 and TRBJ1-5; the match to TRBD1 covers 7 bases. The CDR3 spans 17 residues. Per the germline V gene, CDR1 is LNHDA and CDR2 is SQIVND (reference sequence). Trimming at V came to 3 bases and at J to 5 bases, leaving 13 bases not matched to a gene. Here the CDR3 reads CASSMGQWDSGDQPQHF. The CDR3 nucleotides read TGTGCCAGTAGTATGGGACAATGGGACAGTGGGGATCAGCCCCAGCATTTT.

Note on this clonotype: A much larger clone lies a single base off, so this may be a read error. Since the CDR3 does not end with the conserved phenylalanine or tryptophan, this likely comes from a read error. The rearrangement links TRBV19 to TRBJ2-7; 13 bases align to TRBD2. The CDR3 spans 18 residues. Germline values: CDR1 LNHDA, CDR2 SQIVND (reference sequence). J was trimmed by 1 base and V by 1 base; bases with no gene match: 7. The CDR3 is CASSIAGLAGVTSYEQYL. In DNA, the CDR3 is TGTGCCAGTAGTATAGCAGGACTAGCGGGAGTAACATCCTACGAGCAGTACCTC.

This clonotype was observed many times. The rearrangement uses TRBV6-1 and TRBJ2-7; 7 positions agree with TRBD2. The CDR3 has 16 residues. The germline V gene has CDR1 MNHNS and CDR2 SASEGT. With V trimmed by 5 bases and J by 3 bases, 13 bases remained unmatched. The CDR3 nucleotides read TGTGCCAGCAGTCCTCGGACTAGTCTGGGGCGCTACGAGCAGTACTTC. It codes for CASSPRTSLGRYEQYF.

This clonotype was detected a few times. A much larger clone differs from this one at a single base, so this may be a read error. The gene calls are TRBV7-9 and TRBJ2-1; 12 bases map to TRBD2. CDR1 SEHNR and CDR2 FQNEAQ come from the germline V gene (reference sequence). Germline trimming cut 1 base from V and 7 bases from J; bases unmatched to any gene: 11. The CDR3 spans 18 residues. This CDR3 is CASSLERASGRAGNEQFF. The DNA of the CDR3 is TGTGCCAGCAGCTTAGAGCGGGCTAGCGGGAGGGCAGGGAATGAGCAGTTCTTC.

This clonotype was recorded at least ten times. The rearrangement joins TRBV20-1 to TRBJ1-4, with a tentative D call TRBD1 (6 bases). The ends were cut back, 3 bases at V and 6 bases at J, with 11 bases in the middle. CDR1 and CDR2 from the germline V gene are DFQATT and SNEGSKA (reference sequence). This CDR3 is built from 13 residues. CDR3 coding DNA: TGCAGTGCTAGGGACAGTCTAGATGAAAAACTGTTTTTT. It encodes CSARDSLDEKLFF.

In its sample, this clonotype was seen many times. The V and J genes are TRBV19 and TRBJ2-7; TRBD1 matches 7 bases. The ends lost 5 bases at V and 3 bases at J; junction bases unmatched: 13. This CDR3 contains 16 residues. Germline V gene lookup returns CDR1 LNHDA and CDR2 SQIVND (reference sequence). CDR3 region: CASSPRDERGLYEQYF. CDR3 coding DNA: TGTGCCAGTAGTCCCCGGGACGAGAGGGGGCTCTACGAGCAGTACTTC.

As regards this clonotype: The junction and the germline gene differ at one end; a read error may be behind it. The V gene is TRBV15, the J gene TRBJ2-3; D may correspond to TRBD1 or TRBD2 (7 bases each). Germline loops: CDR1 LNHNV, CDR2 YYDKDF (reference sequence). The CDR3 runs 14 residues. The CDR3 region is CASRGGRSTDTQYF. The CDR3 DNA sequence: TGTGCCAGCAGGGGGGGCCGAAGCACAGATACACAGTATTTT.

The CDR3 DNA reads TGTGCCAGCAGCCAAGCGAGAGGCACAGATACGCAGTATTTT. Translation: CASSQARGTDTQYF. The chain has TRBV14 and TRBJ2-3; D remains unclear. There are 14 residues in the CDR3. The V gene's germline CDR1 is SGHDN and CDR2 FVKESK. V was shortened by 1 base and J by 1 base, with 6 bases between the two germline ends.

This clonotype was found many times. This sequence joins TRBV20-1 and TRBJ2-3, with 13 bases matching TRBD2. The germline V gene has CDR1 DFQATT and CDR2 SNEGSKA (reference sequence). This CDR3 has 20 amino acids. J lost 1 base, V lost 1 base, and 14 bases had no gene match. The CDR3, as DNA: TGCAGTGCTAGAGTAATTGGACTAGCGGGAGACTTAATGGGCACAGATACGCAGTATTTT. Amino acid sequence: CSARVIGLAGDLMGTDTQYF.

Worth noting for this clonotype: A much larger clone lies one base from this, so it may be a read error. The rearrangement uses TRBV5-6 and TRBJ1-2; 7 bases are shared with TRBD1. The CDR3 length is 14 residues. The germline gives CDR1 SGHDT, CDR2 YYEEEE. The J segment lost 4 bases and the V segment lost 0 bases, leaving 3 bases of the junction unmatched. CDR3 residues: CASSLGRGCYGYTF. CDR3 nucleotide sequence: TGTGCCAGCAGCTTGGGCAGGGGGTGCTATGGCTACACCTTC.

In its sample, this clonotype was seen many times. V usage is TRBV20-1 and J usage is TRBJ2-3, with TRBD2 matching 9 bases. This CDR3 spans 13 amino acids. Germline V gives CDR1 DFQATT, CDR2 SNEGSKA (reference sequence). The trim removed 5 bases at V and 3 bases at J, leaving 3 bases unmatched. The CDR3 DNA reads TGCAGTGCTCGACTAGCGGAGACAGATACGCAGTATTTT. It yields the protein CSARLAETDTQYF.

This clonotype was counted ten times or more. The chain recombines TRBV10-3 with TRBJ2-1; maybe TRBD2 (6 bases). This CDR3 is 16 amino acids long. CDR1 ENHRY and CDR2 SYGVKD come from the germline V gene. V lost 3 bases and J lost 7, with 19 bases in between. CDR3 amino acids: CAISDPGLSNGNEQFF. The CDR3 DNA sequence: TGTGCCATCAGTGATCCGGGACTCTCGAATGGGAATGAGCAGTTCTTC.

This clonotype has a count of ten or more. The chain has TRBV20-1 and TRBJ2-1; no reliable D call. The CDR3 totals 15 residues. The germline gives CDR1 DFQATT, CDR2 SNEGSKA (reference sequence). The V end lost 0 bases, the J end lost 1 base, and 10 bases lay between the germline ends. In DNA form, the CDR3 reads TGCAGTGCTAGAGATAGGGCCCTATCCTACAATGAGCAGTTCTTC. Translated: CSARDRALSYNEQFF.

This clonotype has a single count. At one end the junction does not follow the germline gene, possibly because of a read error. The J gene is TRBJ1-2, the V gene TRBV19, with 8 bases lining up with TRBD1. Germline V gene lookup returns CDR1 LNHDA and CDR2 SQIVND (reference sequence). The CDR3 is 16 amino acids. CDR3 in amino acids: CASSASQGVSMYGHTF. The CDR3 DNA reads TGTGCCAGTAGTGCCTCACAGGGGGTATCGATGTATGGCCACACCTTC.

This clonotype was seen at least ten times. The V gene is TRBV6-5, the J gene TRBJ2-5; no firm D call. Between the trimmed V and J ends, which lost 4 bases and 1 base, there was a span of 7 bases. Germline V gives CDR1 MNHEY, CDR2 SVGAGI. The CDR3 totals 13 residues. The CDR3 bases are TGTGCCAGCAGTTCCAAGTTCCAAGAGACCCAGTACTTC. Its protein product is CASSSKFQETQYF.

In the case of this clonotype: This may stem from a read error, because a much larger clone lies one nucleotide away. The chain joins TRBV16 to TRBJ2-1; D unresolved. CDR1 is KGHSY, CDR2 FQNENV, per germline. Trimming cost V 3 bases and J 7 bases, with 10 bases left between them. CDR3 length: 13 amino acids. DNA of the CDR3: TGTGCCAGCAGCCATTCGAAAACGAATGAGCAGTTCTTC. It encodes CASSHSKTNEQFF.

This clonotype was counted many times. V and J are TRBV24-1 and TRBJ2-5, with 10 nucleotides matching TRBD2. Trimming cost V 3 bases and J 3 bases; bases outside gene matches: 0. The V gene's germline CDR1 is KGHDR and CDR2 SFDVKD. The length of the CDR3 is 14 residues. Written as DNA, the CDR3 is TGTGCCACCAGTGATAGCGGGAGGGAAGAGACCCAGTACTTC. Translated: CATSDSGREETQYF.

Note on this clonotype: Since a much larger clone is just one base distant, this may be a read error. The V gene is TRBV14, the J gene TRBJ2-1; D might be TRBD1 (6 bases). The CDR3 is made up of 13 amino acids. CDR1 SGHDN and CDR2 FVKESK come from the germline V gene. The CDR3 DNA reads as TGTGCCAGCAGCCCAGCCGGGACACATAAGCAGTCCTTC. Translation gives CASSPAGTHKQSF.

This clonotype was counted at least ten times. The chain is built from TRBV12-3 or TRBV12-4 and TRBJ2-1; no firm D call. The germline V and J ends were trimmed by 5 bases and 6 bases, with 11 bases remaining between them. The CDR3 is made up of 13 amino acids. The CDR3 region has the DNA TGTGCCAGCAGTCCGCTCAACATCAATGAGCAGTTCTTC. Its translation is CASSPLNINEQFF.

This clonotype occurred many times. The rearrangement links TRBV6-5 to TRBJ1-4; tentative D call: TRBD1 (6 bases). Germline V gives CDR1 MNHEY, CDR2 SVGAGI. CDR3 length: 13 amino acids. V was clipped by 6 bases and J by 8 bases, with 13 bases between them. The CDR3 DNA is TGTGCCAGCAGAGGGACAAAGAAGGAAAAACTGTTTTTT. It specifies CASRGTKKEKLFF.

This chain links TRBV11-3 with TRBJ1-3, with 7 bases lining up with TRBD1. Germline V CDR1 and CDR2: SGHNT, YENEEA. V was clipped by 8 bases and J by 2 bases; unmatched bases: 9. The CDR3 has 15 residues. Here the CDR3 DNA reads TGTGCCAGCGTCGACAGGGCTAAGCCTGGAAACACCATATATTTT. The encoded protein is CASVDRAKPGNTIYF.

This clonotype came up once. This could be a read error, since a much larger clone is one nucleotide away. V is TRBV5-4 and J is TRBJ2-1; 9 bases match TRBD1. The CDR3 runs to 17 residues. Looked up from germline, CDR1 is SGHNT and CDR2 is YYREEE (reference sequence). The ends lost 0 bases at V and 9 bases at J; junction bases unmatched: 13. The CDR3 loop reads CASSLGPRDRVDSEQFF. In DNA form, the CDR3 reads TGTGCCAGCAGCTTGGGCCCCCGGGACAGGGTTGACAGTGAGCAGTTCTTC.